This T cell receptor beta chain emerged from a study of T cell clonotyping in hematopoietic cell transplantation. Study-wide points: No sorting was done, leaving CD4 and CD8 contributions mixed.

Turning to this clone: Its antigen remains unknown.

Libraries were prepared by immunoSEQ multiplex PCR; TCRdb keeps only in-frame clonotypes and omits some of them. The sample holds tens of thousands of clones, roughly 90% seen once. As for time point: recipient sample about 28 days before transplant, after cytoreduction. The V gene lost 2 bases and the J gene lost 4 bases, with 17 bases spanning the gap. Germline CDR1 is SNHLY and CDR2 is FYNNEI. The CDR3 spans 16 residues. The chain employs TRBV2 and TRBJ1-2; D not certain. The source of this sequence is a man aged 18 to 29 with biphenotypic leukemia. Some clones in this sample may be carry-over from other donors' samples. Sequences were derived from peripheral blood mononuclear cells, sampled before stem cell transplant. CDR3 DNA: TGTGCCAGCAGTGAACATTCAGAGGGATCCGCCTATGGCTACACCTTC. Encoded protein: CASSEHSEGSAYGYTF.